This TCR beta chain is from a study of blood T cell repertoires in COVID-19. Here immunoSEQ multiplex PCR was the method, and the copy in TCRdb shows in-frame clones only, minus some. The data contain approximately 230,000 clones, roughly 85% of them singletons. The germline gives CDR1 MNHEY, CDR2 SVGAGI. Trimming at V came to 5 bases and at J to 4 bases, leaving 3 bases not matched to a gene. This CDR3 is built from 13 residues. Input material: peripheral blood. The chain uses TRBV6-5 and TRBJ1-2; TRBD1 aligns across 8 bases. This TCR came from a man between 18 and 29 years old with active or convalescent COVID-19. In DNA, the CDR3 is TGTGCCAGCAGTCGCGGACAGGGCTATGGCTACACCTTC. Residues: CASSRGQGYGYTF.